The 4 T cell receptor beta chains given below trace back to one sample, sequenced in a study of early T cells in non-severe SARS-CoV-2 infection. TCRdb re-called the 5' RACE reads with MiXCR, one entry per CDR3 protein. The sample includes 30,000 to 45,000 distinct CDR3 sequences, approximately 8.9% seen only once; the top ten take 12%. Specimen: whole blood. Receptor source: an adult who was a healthcare worker with PCR-confirmed SARS-CoV-2 infection or an uninfected control (not recorded which).

There are many counts of this clonotype. This chain joins TRBV4-2 and TRBJ2-6; D not resolved. Germline V gives CDR1 LGHNA, CDR2 YNFKEQ. V was trimmed by 0 bases and J by 0 bases, leaving 6 bases between them. The CDR3 runs 16 residues. The CDR3 region has the DNA TGTGCCAGCAGCCAAGATGACCTCTCTGGGGCCAACGTCCTGACTTTC. It encodes CASSQDDLSGANVLTF.

This chain joins TRBV6-5 and TRBJ1-1, with D possibly TRBD1 on 6 matching bases. The CDR3 covers 15 residues. Germline V gene data show CDR1 as MNHEY and CDR2 as SVGAGI. The V end was cut by 2 bases, the J end by 1 base, with 11 bases between. The CDR3: CASSYDRGANTEAFF. CDR3 sequence (DNA): TGTGCCAGCAGTTACGATAGGGGGGCGAACACTGAAGCTTTCTTT.

The CDR3 coding sequence is TGTGCCAGCACCCAGAGGGGGGGTATGAACACTGAAGCTTTCTTT. Amino acid sequence: CASTQRGGMNTEAFF. The chain combines TRBV9 with TRBJ1-1; D perhaps matches TRBD1 (6 bases). This CDR3 has 15 residues. The germline V and J ends were trimmed by 6 bases and 0 bases, with 15 bases remaining between them. Per the germline V gene, CDR1 is SGDLS and CDR2 is YYNGEE.

This clonotype was observed many times. This chain uses TRBV19 with TRBJ2-7; possibly TRBD2 for D (5 bases). Trimming pared 11 bases from V and 1 base from J, leaving 12 bases between. The V gene's germline CDR1 is LNHDA and CDR2 SQIVND (reference sequence). CDR3 size: 12 residues. The CDR3 coding sequence is TGTGCCGTCGGAGGACTGTCCTACGAGCAGTACTTC. The encoded protein is CAVGGLSYEQYF.